This T cell receptor beta chain stems from a study of blood T cell repertoires in COVID-19. Whole-study context: From the United States, Italy and Spain came samples of acute and convalescent COVID-19. The analysed material was cDNA or gDNA that came from T cells, B-cell-depleted T cells, or PBMCs.

In the original workflow: Using reference gene primer amplification, nucleated cell counts were estimated. The protocol was immunoSEQ multiplex PCR, while the TCRdb copy is restricted to in-frame clones and leaves out a portion. D and trimming were read from the DNA, whereas the V and J calls and clone size are those reported in that table. The table records nearly 250,000 clones, approximately 80% of them present only once. A note on this clone: The same CDR3 also results from other DNA sequences found in this sample.

Per germline, CDR1 SGHNT and CDR2 YENEEA. The V end lost 1 base, the J end lost 1 base, and 8 bases lay between the germline ends. The CDR3 is 15 residues long. The chain employs TRBV11-3 and TRBJ2-1, with D maybe TRBD1 (6 bases). Sequenced: peripheral blood. The sequence derives from an elderly woman with acute or convalescent COVID-19. CDR3 sequence (DNA): TGTGCCAGCAGCTTAGGGCAGGGGTCCTACAATGAGCAGTTCTTC. Translated, it gives CASSLGQGSYNEQFF. The variable domain in full, completed from reference TRBV11-3 and TRBJ2-1, reads EAGVVQSPRYKIIEKKQPVAFWCNPISGHNTLYWYLQNLGQGPELLIRYENEEAVDDSQLPKDRFSAERLKGVDSTLKIQPAELGDSAVYLCASSLGQGSYNEQFFGPGTRLTVL.